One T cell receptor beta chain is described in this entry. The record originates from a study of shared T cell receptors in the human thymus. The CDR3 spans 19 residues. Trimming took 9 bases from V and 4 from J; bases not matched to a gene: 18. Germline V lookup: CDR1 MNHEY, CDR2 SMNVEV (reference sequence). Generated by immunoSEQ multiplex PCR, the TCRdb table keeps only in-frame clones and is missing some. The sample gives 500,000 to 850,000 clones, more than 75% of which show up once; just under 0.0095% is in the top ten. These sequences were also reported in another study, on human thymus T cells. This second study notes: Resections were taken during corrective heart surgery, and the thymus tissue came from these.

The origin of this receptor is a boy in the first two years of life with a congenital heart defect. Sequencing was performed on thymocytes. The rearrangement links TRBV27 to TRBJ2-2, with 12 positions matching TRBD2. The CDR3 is CASRTAPGLAGIATGELFF. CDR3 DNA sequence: TGTGCCAGTCGTACGGCTCCCGGACTAGCGGGGATTGCCACCGGGGAGCTGTTTTTT.